This T cell receptor beta chain was found in a study of T cells in Graves' hyperthyroidism and ophthalmopathy. Findings and caveats of the study: Ophthalmopathy could be told apart from stable hyperthyroidism with a 13 V-J model.

This clonotype was counted many times. Its antigen is not identified. Newly diagnosed hyperthyroidism, duration under 2 months, in patients aged 18 to 65. TCR beta CDR3 region amplification was performed from RNA transcripts. During a first-round RT-PCR of the TCR CDR3, the HTBI primer set was used. TCRdb independently ran MiXCR on the multiplex PCR reads; one entry per CDR3 protein. The repertoire holds 300,000 to 350,000 distinct CDR3 sequences, with approximately 18% as singletons. This clonotype originated in a woman between 50 and 59 years old with Graves' hyperthyroidism. Sequencing was done on a sample of blood.

In nucleotides, the CDR3 is TGTGCCAGCAGTTACTCGAGGGGGCCCGAGACCCAGTACTTC. It encodes CASSYSRGPETQYF. J is TRBJ2-5 and V is TRBV6-2 or TRBV6-3; TRBD1 agrees at 7 bases. Germline assignment: CDR1 MNHEY and CDR2 SVGEGT. CDR3 length: 14 residues. V gave up 0 bases and J gave up 5 bases; unmatched junction bases: 3.